The clone carrying this T cell receptor beta chain was found many times. Its antigen remains unknown. This sample is drawn from a study of blood T cells in healthy people across ages. Overall study results and limits: The study found TCR beta diversity correlated strongly with naive T cell percentage.

The CDR3 spans 15 residues. CDR1 is LGHDT, CDR2 YNNKEL, per germline (reference sequence). Trimming cost V 1 base and J 6 bases, with 15 bases left between them. Each individual donor underwent a draw of about 9.9 milliliters of peripheral blood. The use of a sample-barcoded 5' primer and a J-beta primer mix characterized a second PCR of about 6 to 11 cycles. Samples each returned at least 3 million CDR3-containing paired-end reads. One entry per CDR3 protein results from TCRdb running MiXCR on the 5' RACE reads. The sample records hundreds of thousands of distinct CDR3 sequences, around 52% being singletons.

V is TRBV3-1 and J is TRBJ2-5, with TRBD1 as a possible D gene (6 bases). The specimen sequenced was blood. The sequence derives from a woman of 80 years or more in good health. CDR3 DNA: TGTGCCAGCAGCCAAGCCACAGGGTTGGTAAAGACCCAGTACTTC. Its translation is CASSQATGLVKTQYF.